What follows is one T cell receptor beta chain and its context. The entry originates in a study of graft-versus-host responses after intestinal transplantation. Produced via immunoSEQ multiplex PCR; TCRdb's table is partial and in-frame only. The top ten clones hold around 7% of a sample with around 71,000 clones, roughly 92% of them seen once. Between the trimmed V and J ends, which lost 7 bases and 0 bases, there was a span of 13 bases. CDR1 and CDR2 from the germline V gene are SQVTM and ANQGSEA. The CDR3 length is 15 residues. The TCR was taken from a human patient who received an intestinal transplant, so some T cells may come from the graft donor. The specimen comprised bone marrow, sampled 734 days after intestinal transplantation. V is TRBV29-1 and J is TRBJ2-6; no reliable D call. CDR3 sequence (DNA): TGCAGCGCCTCCCGTAAGAGCTCTGGGGCCAACGTCCTGACTTTC. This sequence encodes CSASRKSSGANVLTF.